This T cell receptor beta chain was identified in a study of cytomegalovirus exposure and HLA in healthy donors. At the level of the study: Unique TCRs numbering some 77 million, obtained from HLA-typed donors, made up an early data release.

These donors, healthy bone marrow donors, were studied. The table lists this clone with a few counts. The target antigen is unknown. Study-wide results and caveats: Immune exposure data for these donors was limited to CMV serostatus. Rarity marked most TCR sequences, yet some public TCRs occurred in many donors.

PCR amplification relied on 60 Vbeta primers (plus 13 Jbeta primers). Some clones are missing from TCRdb's copy, which holds only in-frame ones; the method was immunoSEQ multiplex PCR. Altogether about 190,000 clones are present, approximately 84% being singletons, with the ten largest covering 4.5% to 7.5%. The material sequenced was PBMCs. The receptor was isolated from a woman in her twenties or thirties in good health and CMV-seropositive.

The CDR3 sequence: CASSLVGGEGGYTF. As DNA, the CDR3 is TGCGCCAGCAGCTTGGTCGGGGGAGAAGGGGGCTACACCTTC. The V and J genes are TRBV5-1 and TRBJ1-2, with a weak D call TRBD1 (5 bases). Per the germline V gene, CDR1 is SGHRS and CDR2 is YFSETQ. The CDR3 contains 14 residues. Trimming stripped 0 bases from V and 8 bases from J, with 14 bases between.